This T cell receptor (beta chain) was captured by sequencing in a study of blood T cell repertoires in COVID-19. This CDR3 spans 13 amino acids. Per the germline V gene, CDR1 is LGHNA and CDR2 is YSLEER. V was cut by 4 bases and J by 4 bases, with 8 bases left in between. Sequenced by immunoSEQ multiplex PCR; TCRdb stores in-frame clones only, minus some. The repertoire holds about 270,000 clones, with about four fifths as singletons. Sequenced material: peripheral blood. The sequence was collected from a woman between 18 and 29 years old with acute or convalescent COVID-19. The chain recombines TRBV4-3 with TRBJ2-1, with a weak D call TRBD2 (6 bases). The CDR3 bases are TGCGCCAGCAGCCCGGGGACTTACAATGAGCAGTTCTTC. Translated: CASSPGTYNEQFF.